These T cell receptor beta chains were read from a single sample in a study of cytomegalovirus exposure and HLA in healthy donors. Some clones are missing from TCRdb's copy, which holds only in-frame ones; the method was immunoSEQ multiplex PCR. This sample has under 250,000 clones, with over 75% found just once. The sequenced sample was PBMCs. These receptors came from a boy aged 5-17 years in good health and CMV-seronegative. The CDR3 runs from the conserved cysteine through the conserved F or W. The D gene is left open where the match is weak. Where a row states a size, it is once, few, many or the class of an expanded clone; other rows omit it.

d_call	v_call	clone_size	j_call	cdr3_aa	cdr3_nt
.	TRBV2	few	TRBJ2-5	CASSVGGFRAETQYF	TGTGCCAGCAGTGTCGGAGGGTTCAGGGCGGAGACCCAGTACTTC
.	TRBV7-9	.	TRBJ2-1	CAGSARDWNNEQFF	TGTGCCGGCAGCGCCCGGGACTGGAACAATGAGCAGTTCTTC
TRBD2	TRBV7-7	.	TRBJ2-1	CASSQRLAADNEQFF	TGTGCTAGCAGCCAGAGACTAGCCGCTGACAATGAGCAGTTCTTC
.	TRBV29-1	.	TRBJ1-1	CSVKRVLNTEAFF	TGCAGCGTTAAAAGAGTTCTGAACACTGAAGCTTTCTTT
TRBD2	TRBV4-1	once	TRBJ2-1	CASSQDGPTSGRWYNEQFF	TGCGCCAGCAGCCAAGATGGACCGACTAGCGGGAGATGGTACAATGAGCAGTTCTTC
TRBD1	TRBV5-1	.	TRBJ2-3	CASSEQGPRTDTQYF	TGCGCCAGTTCGGAACAGGGGCCGAGGACAGATACGCAGTATTTT
.	TRBV2	.	TRBJ2-6	CASTLGGGRTGANVLTF	TGTGCCAGCACCCTAGGGGGGGGGCGGACTGGGGCCAACGTCCTGACTTTC
.	TRBV5-4	.	TRBJ2-5	CASSFWPQETQYF	TGTGCCAGCAGCTTCTGGCCCCAAGAGACCCAGTACTTC
TRBD2	TRBV27	.	TRBJ2-2	CAISPTAGRDTGELFF	TGTGCCATCTCCCCCACGGCGGGGAGGGACACCGGGGAGCTGTTTTTT
.	TRBV30	.	TRBJ2-1	CAWRADRYEQFF	TGTGCCTGGAGGGCAGACAGGTATGAGCAGTTCTTC
.	TRBV5-6	.	TRBJ2-5	CASSLASETQYF	TGTGCCAGCAGCTTGGCCTCGGAGACCCAGTACTTC
TRBD1	TRBV11-2	.	TRBJ1-2	CASSLGAGTALYGYTF	TGTGCCAGCAGCTTAGGGGCCGGGACAGCCTTATATGGCTACACCTTC
TRBD2	TRBV7-6	once	TRBJ2-1	CASSWMGLAGDHRGNEQFF	TGTGCCAGCAGCTGGATGGGACTAGCGGGAGACCATAGAGGAAATGAGCAGTTCTTC
TRBD2	TRBV5-4	.	TRBJ2-1	CASSLAKTSGRLGQFF	TGTGCCAGCAGCTTGGCCAAGACTAGCGGGAGGTTGGGGCAGTTCTTC
TRBD1	TRBV6-5	.	TRBJ1-5	CASSHTTGINQPQHF	TGTGCCAGCAGCCACACGACAGGGATTAATCAGCCCCAGCATTTT
.	TRBV5-4	.	TRBJ1-1	CASSLAGINTEAFF	TGTGCCAGCAGCTTGGCAGGGATCAACACTGAAGCTTTCTTT
TRBD1	TRBV18	.	TRBJ1-1	CASSPGRRGGKAFF	TGTGCCAGCTCACCAGGGCGGCGAGGGGGCAAGGCTTTCTTT
.	TRBV6-6	few	TRBJ1-5	CASSYFGPGGNQPQHF	TGTGCCAGCAGTTATTTCGGACCCGGAGGGAATCAGCCCCAGCATTTT
.	TRBV18	.	TRBJ2-7	CASSPPAYSPLEQYF	TGTGCCAGCTCACCACCGGCTTATTCCCCCCTCGAGCAGTACTTC
TRBD2	TRBV7-2	once	TRBJ2-3	CASSISAGGRTDTQYF	TGTGCCAGCAGCATCTCAGCGGGAGGCCGGACAGATACGCAGTATTTT
.	TRBV9	.	TRBJ2-7	CASSVASGETFEQYF	TGTGCCAGCAGCGTAGCTTCCGGGGAAACGTTCGAGCAGTACTTC
TRBD1	TRBV5-6	.	TRBJ1-1	CASSPPDRGRSEAFF	TGTGCCAGCAGCCCCCCGGACAGGGGAAGGAGTGAAGCTTTCTTT
.	TRBV11-2	.	TRBJ2-7	CASSLAAGLTYEQYF	TGTGCCAGCAGCTTAGCGGCAGGACTAACCTACGAGCAGTACTTC
TRBD1	TRBV27	.	TRBJ1-6	CASSRDRGPGSPLHF	TGTGCCAGCAGTAGGGACAGGGGCCCGGGTTCACCCCTCCACTTT
TRBD1	TRBV6-6	.	TRBJ1-5	CASREDRGYQPQHF	TGTGCCAGCAGGGAAGACAGGGGGTATCAGCCCCAGCATTTT
.	TRBV29-1	.	TRBJ1-5	CSVEGAEGQPQHF	TGCAGCGTGGAAGGGGCCGAGGGCCAGCCCCAGCATTTT
TRBD1	TRBV6-4	.	TRBJ1-2	CASRMTGNYGYTF	TGTGCCAGCAGGATGACAGGGAACTATGGCTACACCTTC
.	TRBV11-2	.	TRBJ1-4	CASSLGAGVSGEKLFF	TGTGCCAGCAGCTTAGGAGCGGGCGTATCAGGTGAAAAACTGTTTTTT
TRBD2	TRBV7-9	few	TRBJ2-1	CASSLALKRGTECEQFF	TGTGCCAGCAGCTTAGCGCTAAAGCGGGGGACGGAATGTGAGCAGTTCTTC
.	TRBV30	.	TRBJ1-2	CAWNRNYGYTF	TGTGCCTGGAACAGGAACTATGGCTACACCTTC
TRBD2	TRBV27	.	TRBJ2-4	CASSRYRPGGSGNIQYF	TGTGCCAGCAGTCGATATCGCCCGGGGGGGTCGGGAAACATTCAGTACTTC
.	TRBV9	.	TRBJ1-2	CASSVARDTNYGYTF	TGTGCCAGCAGCGTAGCAAGGGACACTAACTATGGCTACACCTTC
.	TRBV29-1	.	TRBJ2-7	CSVGGQLGEQYF	TGCAGCGTTGGGGGGCAGCTTGGCGAGCAGTACTTC
.	TRBV19	.	TRBJ1-2	CAPVVGANYGYTF	TGTGCCCCAGTAGTGGGAGCCAACTATGGCTACACCTTC
.	TRBV18	once	TRBJ2-7	CASSRTEGTYEQYF	TGTGCCAGCTCACGGACAGAAGGAACTTACGAGCAGTACTTC
.	TRBV7-9	.	TRBJ1-3	CASSLGSGGNTIYF	TGTGCCAGCAGCTTAGGTTCAGGTGGAAACACCATATATTTT
TRBD2	TRBV5-1	.	TRBJ2-1	CASSLVVAGGSLNEQFF	TGCGCCAGCAGCTTGGTGGTAGCGGGGGGGTCTCTCAATGAGCAGTTCTTC
TRBD2	TRBV25-1	few	TRBJ2-5	CASSHRLAGGQETQYF	TGTGCCAGCAGTCACCGACTAGCGGGAGGGCAAGAGACCCAGTACTTC
TRBD1	TRBV5-1	.	TRBJ1-6	CASSPTDRGLGVDSPLHF	TGCGCCAGCAGCCCTACTGACAGGGGATTAGGAGTAGATTCACCCCTCCACTTT
TRBD1	TRBV2	.	TRBJ1-1	CASRKGQAVRNTEAFF	TGTGCCAGCAGGAAGGGACAGGCTGTGCGGAACACTGAAGCTTTCTTT
.	TRBV7-2	.	TRBJ2-2	CASSLQGTGELFF	TGTGCCAGCAGCTTGCAGGGGACCGGGGAGCTGTTTTTT
.	TRBV6-1	.	TRBJ1-5	CASRFGDRLNQPQHF	TGTGCCAGCAGGTTCGGAGACAGGCTCAATCAGCCCCAGCATTTT
.	TRBV10-2	.	TRBJ1-2	CASSSAGAHSGYTF	TGCGCCAGCAGCTCCGCGGGGGCGCACAGTGGCTACACCTTC
.	TRBV30	.	TRBJ2-1	CASGGASYNEQFF	TGTGCCTCTGGCGGGGCTTCTTACAATGAGCAGTTCTTC
.	TRBV5-1	.	TRBJ2-1	CASSSGNDEQFF	TGCGCCAGCAGCTCAGGGAACGATGAGCAGTTCTTC
TRBD1	TRBV19	.	TRBJ1-5	CASRPNRQGSQPQHF	TGTGCCAGTAGACCAAACCGACAGGGCAGTCAGCCCCAGCATTTT
.	TRBV4-1	once	TRBJ1-2	CASSQVAGAHGYTF	TGCGCCAGCAGCCAAGTGGCGGGGGCCCATGGCTACACCTTC
.	TRBV6-5	.	TRBJ2-7	CASRGDNSYEQYF	TGTGCCAGCAGGGGCGACAACTCCTACGAGCAGTACTTC
.	TRBV29-1	.	TRBJ1-3	CSVVPQPSGSGNTIYF	TGCAGCGTAGTACCTCAGCCGTCGGGGTCCGGAAACACCATATATTTT